The 6 T cell receptor beta chains given below trace back to one sample, sequenced in a study of blood T cell repertoires in COVID-19. Repertoires were generated with immunoSEQ multiplex PCR, while TCRdb's copy carries only in-frame clones and drops some. The table shows about 98,000 clones, with about 89% occurring only once. The sequenced sample was peripheral blood. All receptors come from a man between 50 and 59 years old with acute or convalescent COVID-19.

V usage is TRBV10-1 and J usage is TRBJ2-7; 12 bases map to TRBD2. The V gene end was trimmed by 8 bases and the J gene end by 12 bases; junction bases not matched to a gene: 11. This CDR3 region has 13 residues. Germline CDR1 WNHNN, CDR2 SYGVQD (reference sequence). The CDR3 is CASARLAGEDRYF. The CDR3 DNA sequence: TGCGCCAGCGCTAGACTAGCGGGAGAGGATAGGTACTTC.

The chain is built from TRBV5-4 and TRBJ2-5, with TRBD1 matching over 7 bases. This CDR3 has 15 amino acids. After removal of 4 bases from V and 1 base from J, the junction contained 7 bases not matched to a gene. Germline V gene data show CDR1 as SGHNT and CDR2 as YYREEE (reference sequence). For the CDR3, the DNA is TGTGCCAGCAGCGCGGACAGGAAACTCCAAGAGACCCAGTACTTC. It specifies CASSADRKLQETQYF.

V usage is TRBV4-2 and J usage is TRBJ2-7; D possibly corresponds to TRBD2 (6 bases). The CDR3 consists of 15 residues. Germline values: CDR1 LGHNA, CDR2 YNFKEQ. With 1 base removed from V and 1 base from J, the gap between germline ends came to 11 bases. The CDR3 loop reads CASSQVLRGSYEQYF. For the CDR3, the DNA is TGTGCCAGCAGCCAAGTATTGCGGGGTTCCTACGAGCAGTACTTC.

The chain uses TRBV6-5 and TRBJ1-1; D may be TRBD1 (6 bases). The length of the CDR3 is 15 residues. Looked up from germline, CDR1 is MNHEY and CDR2 is SVGAGI. V was trimmed by 6 bases and J by 5 bases, leaving 19 bases between them. CDR3 in amino acids: CASRDRQVRSTEAFF. CDR3 nucleotides: TGTGCCAGCAGGGATAGACAGGTTCGTAGTACTGAAGCTTTCTTT.

The rearrangement links TRBV6-5 to TRBJ2-2, with TRBD2 matching 12 bases. Germline CDR1 MNHEY, CDR2 SVGAGI. The CDR3 covers 16 residues. Unmatched junction bases numbered 5, after V lost 2 bases and J lost 7 bases. The CDR3 sequence is CASSYGWTSGVGELFF. CDR3 sequence (DNA): TGTGCCAGCAGTTACGGTTGGACTAGCGGGGTCGGGGAGCTGTTTTTT.

In this sample, this clone turned up a few times. The chain has TRBV7-9 and TRBJ2-7, with D possibly being TRBD1 (5 bases). Germline lookup yields CDR1 SEHNR and CDR2 FQNEAQ (reference sequence). V lost 5 bases and J lost 6, with 8 bases in between. This CDR3 is built from 11 residues. For the CDR3, the DNA is TGTGCCAGCAGCGAAGGGGTCGAGCAGTACTTC. It translates to CASSEGVEQYF. The entire variable domain, with the rest obtained from reference TRBV7-9 and TRBJ2-7, is as follows: DTGVSQNPRHKITKRGQNVTFRCDPISEHNRLYWYRQTLGQGPEFLTYFQNEAQLEKSRLLSDRFSAERPKGSFSTLEIQRTEQGDSAMYLCASSEGVEQYFGPGTRLTVT.